The 21 T cell receptor beta chains in this list originate from one sample, sequenced in a study of T cells and Merkel cell carcinoma outcomes. Clones were read by immunoSEQ multiplex PCR, and TCRdb kept only the in-frame ones, dropping some. The sample records around 14,000 clones, 80% to 95% being singletons. Input material: tumor tissue from Merkel cell carcinoma. The receptors derive from a human donor with Merkel cell carcinoma.

The chain has TRBV9 and TRBJ2-1; D gene ambiguous. Germline values: CDR1 SGDLS, CDR2 YYNGEE. V lost 4 bases and J lost 0, with 11 bases in between. The CDR3 spans 15 residues. The CDR3 DNA sequence: TGTGCCAGCAGCCTAGGAGCAAGCTCCTACAATGAGCAGTTCTTC. As protein: CASSLGASSYNEQFF. Filled out from reference TRBV9 and TRBJ2-1, the complete variable domain reads DSGVTQTPKHLITATGQRVTLRCSPRSGDLSVYWYQQSLDQGLQFLIQYYNGEERAKGNILERFSAQQFPDLHSELNLSSLELGDSALYFCASSLGASSYNEQFFGPGTRLTVL.

On this clone itself: The junction and the germline gene differ at one end; a read error may be behind it. V is TRBV6-6 and J is TRBJ1-1, with D uncertain. Germline values: CDR1 MNHNY, CDR2 SVGAGI (reference sequence). The CDR3 runs to 12 residues. The CDR3 loop reads CASSRSERGAFF. CDR3 DNA: TGTGCTAGCAGCCGGTCAGAAAGAGGAGCTTTCTTT.

Only a few counts were recorded for this clone. Other nucleotide sequences from this sample produce the same CDR3. This chain joins TRBV15 and TRBJ2-6, with 9 positions matching TRBD2. Looked up from germline, CDR1 is LNHNV and CDR2 is YYDKDF (reference sequence). V lost 3 bases, J lost 0 bases, and 3 bases stayed unmatched. This CDR3 is 17 amino acids long. The CDR3 coding sequence is TGTGCCACCAGCAGGACTAGCGGAACCTCTGGGGCCAACGTCCTGACTTTC. This encodes CATSRTSGTSGANVLTF.

The rearrangement uses TRBV4-2 and TRBJ1-3; D not certain. Germline V gene lookup returns CDR1 LGHNA and CDR2 YNFKEQ. The CDR3 is 14 residues long. The V end lost 5 bases, the J end lost 0 bases, and 8 bases lay between the germline ends. The CDR3 loop reads CASSGIHSGNTIYF. DNA of the CDR3: TGTGCCAGCAGCGGGATTCACTCTGGAAACACCATATATTTT.

The chain recombines TRBV7-2 with TRBJ2-2; D remains ambiguous. Trimming cost V 1 base and J 7 bases, with 10 bases left between them. Germline CDR1 SGHTA, CDR2 FQGNSA. The CDR3 extends over 14 amino acids. The CDR3 here is CASSLDQANGELFF. CDR3 coding DNA: TGTGCCAGCAGCTTAGACCAGGCTAACGGGGAGCTGTTTTTT.

The chain uses TRBV7-2 and TRBJ1-1; D is undetermined. CDR1 and CDR2 from the germline V gene are SGHTA and FQGNSA. The CDR3 length is 14 residues. The V gene lost 3 bases and the J gene lost 1 base, with 9 bases spanning the gap. The CDR3 reads CASSFSPGNTEAFF. In nucleotides, the CDR3 is TGTGCCAGCAGCTTTTCCCCAGGGAACACTGAAGCTTTCTTT.

This rearrangement joins TRBV5-1 to TRBJ1-1, with no clear D. The CDR3 totals 13 residues. V dropped 3 bases and J dropped 3 bases, with 9 bases sitting between them. Germline V gene sequence: CDR1 SGHRS, CDR2 YFSETQ. Here the CDR3 DNA reads TGCGCCAGCAGCTCACTTCAGGACACTGAAGCTTTCTTT. It yields the protein CASSSLQDTEAFF.

V usage is TRBV5-1 and J usage is TRBJ2-1, with TRBD2 identical over 9 bases. Losses at the gene ends were 8 bases for V and 0 bases for J; bases not matched to a gene: 6. CDR3 length equals 15 residues. The germline V gene encodes CDR1 SGHRS and CDR2 YFSETQ. CDR3 sequence reads: CASTLAGYSYNEQFF. CDR3 sequence (DNA): TGCGCCAGTACCCTAGCGGGATACTCCTACAATGAGCAGTTCTTC.

The J gene is TRBJ1-1, the V gene TRBV5-4; D is unresolved. Trimming left V 0 bases short and J 5 bases short, with 8 bases between. The CDR3 loop spans 13 amino acids. Per germline, CDR1 SGHNT and CDR2 YYREEE (reference sequence). The CDR3 region is CASSLAVGTEAFF. The DNA of the CDR3 is TGTGCCAGCAGCTTGGCCGTGGGGACTGAAGCTTTCTTT.

This rearrangement joins TRBV11-3 to TRBJ2-4; D may be TRBD1 (6 bases). This CDR3 region has 17 residues. V was shortened by 7 bases and J by 0 bases, with 19 bases between the two germline ends. Germline V gene data show CDR1 as SGHNT and CDR2 as YENEEA. The CDR3 protein is CASKTWGTTKAKNIQYF. The CDR3 bases are TGTGCCAGCAAAACATGGGGGACAACCAAAGCCAAAAACATTCAGTACTTC.

With respect to this clone: One end of the junction fails to match germline, which may point to a read error. The chain employs TRBV7-2 and TRBJ1-2; TRBD1 matches 7 bases. The CDR3 loop spans 14 amino acids. From germline, CDR1 is SGHTA and CDR2 FQGNSA. In DNA, the CDR3 is TGTGCCAGCAGCTCCCAGACAGGGAACTATAGCTACACCTTC. This encodes CASSSQTGNYSYTF.

The chain links TRBV18 to TRBJ2-1; D perhaps matches TRBD2 (5 bases). From germline, CDR1 is KGHSH and CDR2 LQKENI. CDR3 length: 16 amino acids. V was clipped by 3 bases and J by 0 bases, with 12 bases between them. CDR3: CASSPLRESSYNEQFF. The CDR3 nucleotides read TGTGCCAGCTCACCTTTGAGGGAGAGCTCCTACAATGAGCAGTTCTTC.

The V call is TRBV7-2, the J call TRBJ2-1, with 10 bases matching TRBD2. The junction had 0 bases not matched to a gene; V was cut back by 4 bases and J by 0 bases. There are 15 residues in the CDR3. CDR1 is SGHTA and CDR2 is FQGNSA in the germline V gene. Here the CDR3 reads CASSSSGGSYNEQFF. The CDR3 DNA is TGTGCCAGCAGCTCTAGCGGGGGCTCCTACAATGAGCAGTTCTTC.

The CDR3 loop is CASSLDRGGEQFF. As DNA, the CDR3 is TGTGCCAGCAGCCTGGACAGGGGCGGTGAGCAGTTCTTC. This chain links TRBV7-3 with TRBJ2-1; 9 nucleotides align to TRBD1. V was clipped by 5 bases and J by 9 bases; unmatched bases: 5. This CDR3 has 13 amino acids. From germline, CDR1 is SGHTA and CDR2 FQGTGA.

This clone was detected once. This chain connects TRBV7-2 to TRBJ1-2; 11 nucleotides match TRBD1. Germline CDR1 is SGHTA and CDR2 is FQGNSA. V lost 4 bases to trimming and J lost 8 bases; unmatched junction nucleotides: 6. The CDR3 consists of 14 residues. The CDR3 is CASSSRDRGRGYTF. For the CDR3, the DNA is TGTGCCAGCAGCTCGCGGGACAGGGGGAGAGGCTACACCTTC.

This chain connects TRBV18 to TRBJ1-1, with 9 bases lining up with TRBD1. The CDR3 spans 15 residues. The germline V gene has CDR1 KGHSH and CDR2 LQKENI. Trimming took 3 bases from V and 1 from J; bases not matched to a gene: 3. The CDR3 reads CASSPGTGRNTEAFF. In DNA, the CDR3 is TGTGCCAGCTCACCTGGGACAGGGCGGAACACTGAAGCTTTCTTT.

CDR3 loop: CASSLDRGLNTEAFF. Written as DNA, the CDR3 is TGTGCCAGCAGCTTAGACAGGGGCTTGAACACTGAAGCTTTCTTT. The chain is built from TRBV7-9 and TRBJ1-1, with 7 bases aligning to TRBD1. The V gene end was trimmed by 1 base and the J gene end by 0 bases; junction bases not matched to a gene: 2. CDR3 length equals 15 residues. Germline loops: CDR1 SEHNR, CDR2 FQNEAQ (reference sequence). The full variable domain, rest sourced from reference TRBV7-9 and TRBJ1-1, is DTGVSQNPRHKITKRGQNVTFRCDPISEHNRLYWYRQTLGQGPEFLTYFQNEAQLEKSRLLSDRFSAERPKGSFSTLEIQRTEQGDSAMYLCASSLDRGLNTEAFFGQGTRLTVV.

This chain connects TRBV9 to TRBJ1-5, with 11 bases aligning to TRBD1. The CDR3 runs 15 residues. V shed 3 bases, J shed 7 bases, and the junction held 6 bases outside the gene matches. Germline CDR1 reads SGDLS; CDR2 reads YYNGEE. CDR3 coding DNA: TGTGCCAGCAGCGCAACAGGACAGGGGGCCCAGCCCCAGCATTTT. Encoded protein: CASSATGQGAQPQHF. Using reference TRBV9 and TRBJ1-5 for the parts outside the CDR3, the full variable domain is DSGVTQTPKHLITATGQRVTLRCSPRSGDLSVYWYQQSLDQGLQFLIQYYNGEERAKGNILERFSAQQFPDLHSELNLSSLELGDSALYFCASSATGQGAQPQHFGDGTRLSIL.

The chain uses TRBV7-2 and TRBJ2-5; tentatively, D is TRBD2 (5 bases). Germline V gene data show CDR1 as SGHTA and CDR2 as FQGNSA. V was trimmed by 5 bases and J by 6 bases, leaving 13 bases between them. This CDR3 spans 13 amino acids. Here the CDR3 reads CASSKNRGQTQYF. The CDR3 DNA reads as TGTGCCAGCAGCAAGAACCGGGGTCAGACCCAGTACTTC.

The chain has TRBV6-5 and TRBJ1-2; D is possibly TRBD1 (5 bases). Between the trimmed V and J ends, which lost 6 bases and 4 bases, there was a span of 15 bases. Germline-derived CDR1 and CDR2 are MNHEY and SVGAGI. The CDR3 length is 14 residues. The CDR3 sequence is CASRGRGATYGYTF. The DNA for the CDR3 is TGTGCCAGCAGGGGGAGGGGAGCTACCTATGGCTACACCTTC.

The rearrangement links TRBV4-3 to TRBJ1-1; a possible D gene is TRBD1 (6 bases). Germline V CDR1 and CDR2: LGHNA, YSLEER. The CDR3 runs 15 residues. V lost 4 bases, J lost 2 bases, and 14 bases lay in between. CDR3 DNA sequence: TGCGCCAGCAGCCCGACCGGGGGGCTAAACACTGAAGCTTTCTTT. Translation: CASSPTGGLNTEAFF.